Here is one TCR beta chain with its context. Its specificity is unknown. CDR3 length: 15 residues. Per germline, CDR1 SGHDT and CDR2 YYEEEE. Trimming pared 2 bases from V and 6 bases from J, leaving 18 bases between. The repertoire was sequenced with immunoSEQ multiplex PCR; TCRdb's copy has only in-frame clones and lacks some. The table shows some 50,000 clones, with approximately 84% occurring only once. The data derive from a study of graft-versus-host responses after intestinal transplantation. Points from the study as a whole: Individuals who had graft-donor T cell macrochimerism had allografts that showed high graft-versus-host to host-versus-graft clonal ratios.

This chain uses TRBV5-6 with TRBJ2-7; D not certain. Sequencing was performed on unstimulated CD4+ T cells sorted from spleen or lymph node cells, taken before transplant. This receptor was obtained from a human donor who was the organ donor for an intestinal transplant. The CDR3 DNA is TGTGCCAGCAGCTTACATGTGAGTTTAGGTCTCGAGCAGTACTTC. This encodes CASSLHVSLGLEQYF.